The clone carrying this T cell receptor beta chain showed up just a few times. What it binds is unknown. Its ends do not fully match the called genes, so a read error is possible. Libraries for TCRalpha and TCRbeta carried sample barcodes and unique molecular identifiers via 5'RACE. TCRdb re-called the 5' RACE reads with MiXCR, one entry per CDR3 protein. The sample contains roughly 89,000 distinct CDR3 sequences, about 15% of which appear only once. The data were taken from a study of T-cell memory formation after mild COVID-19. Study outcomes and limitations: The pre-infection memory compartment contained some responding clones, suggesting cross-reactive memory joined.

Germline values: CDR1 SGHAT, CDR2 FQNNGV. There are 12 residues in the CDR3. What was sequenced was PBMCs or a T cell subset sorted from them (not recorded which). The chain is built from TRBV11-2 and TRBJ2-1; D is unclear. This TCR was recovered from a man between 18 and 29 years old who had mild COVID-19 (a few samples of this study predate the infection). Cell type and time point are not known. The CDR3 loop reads CASRLGVTEQFF. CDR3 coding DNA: TGTGCCAGCAGATTAGGAGTCACTGAGCAGTTCTTC.